These T cell receptor beta chains were read from a single sample in a study of Graves' ophthalmopathy and Graves' hyperthyroidism. Each CDR3 protein gets one entry after TCRdb re-called the multiplex PCR reads with MiXCR. The sample carries 600,000 to 950,000 distinct CDR3 sequences, roughly 40% recorded once. The specimen was peripheral blood. The receptors stem from an adult man with Graves' ophthalmopathy. CDR3s include the opening cysteine and the closing phenylalanine or tryptophan. Each record gives: D gene, J gene, V gene, clone size, CDR3 protein, CDR3 DNA. D genes are given only for firm matches. The size field is filled for only some rows; it gives once, few, many or a size class.

TRBD2 TRBJ2-5 TRBV24-1 many CATSPGLPTGETQYF TGTGCCACCAGCCCGGGACTACCCACGGGGGAGACCCAGTACTTC
- TRBJ2-5 TRBV5-6 few CASSLSPGETQYF TGTGCCAGCAGCTTGTCCCCGGGGGAGACCCAGTACTTC
- TRBJ2-7 TRBV5-5 once CASSLSRGFDNYEQYF TGCGCCAGCAGCCTATCGAGGGGATTTGACAACTACGAGCAGTACTTC
- TRBJ1-4 TRBV19 - CALSGVGEKLFF TGTGCTCTCAGCGGGGTAGGGGAAAAACTGTTTTTT
- TRBJ1-5 TRBV19 few CASSIEARVQRNQPQHF TGTGCCAGTAGTATAGAAGCCAGGGTCCAGCGGAATCAGCCCCAGCATTTT
TRBD1 TRBJ1-4 TRBV12-3/TRBV12-4 - CASSLGQGLDLLF TGTGCCAGCAGTCTGGGACAGGGTCTAGATCTGTTATTT
TRBD1 TRBJ1-2 TRBV10-2 - CASSEGQVFHYGYTF TGCGCCAGCAGTGAGGGACAGGTTTTTCACTATGGCTACACCTTC
- TRBJ1-5 TRBV6-1 many CASSEAGGRQPQHF TGTGCCAGCAGTGAAGCGGGGGGAAGGCAGCCCCAGCATTTT
- TRBJ1-2 TRBV29-1 once CSVETGLF TGCAGCGTGGAGACAGGATTATTC
- TRBJ2-7 TRBV5-8 - CASSSLLTDRSYEQYF TGTGCCAGCAGCTCGCTCCTAACCGACAGGTCCTACGAGCAGTACTTC
- TRBJ2-7 TRBV20-1 many CSASARSYEQYF TGCAGTGCTAGTGCCAGGTCCTACGAGCAGTACTTC
- TRBJ2-7 TRBV20-1 few CSPYSGTYEQYF TGCAGTCCCTATAGCGGAACCTACGAGCAGTACTTC
- TRBJ1-1 TRBV19 many CASSITLTGTEAFF TGTGCCAGTAGTATCACGTTGACAGGCACTGAAGCTTTCTTT
- TRBJ2-7 TRBV20-1 few CSASGTGPGEQYF TGCAGTGCTAGTGGGACCGGGCCGGGAGAGCAGTACTTC
- TRBJ2-7 TRBV7-9 few CASSTGTSNEQYF TGTGCCAGCAGCACGGGGACATCTAACGAGCAGTACTTC
- TRBJ1-4 TRBV29-1 many CSVRQVWSEKLFF TGCAGCGTTCGGCAGGTTTGGTCTGAAAAACTGTTTTTT
- TRBJ2-5 TRBV7-6 - CASSLSSGATQYF TGTGCCAGCAGCTTATCCAGCGGAGCGACCCAGTACTTC
- TRBJ2-2 TRBV12-3/TRBV12-4 few CASSPPGAEELFF TGTGCCAGCAGTCCCCCGGGGGCGGAGGAGCTGTTTTTT
TRBD1 TRBJ1-5 TRBV6-6 few CASRHRGNSNQPQHF TGTGCCAGCAGGCACAGGGGAAATAGCAATCAGCCCCAGCATTTT
- TRBJ2-7 TRBV19 few CASSSRRVGFYEQYF TGTGCCAGTAGCTCGCGGAGGGTAGGTTTCTACGAGCAGTACTTC
TRBD1 TRBJ1-5 TRBV20-1 - CSAQTGGSQPQHF TGCAGTGCCCAGACAGGGGGCAGCCAGCCCCAGCATTTT
- TRBJ1-1 TRBV10-3 - CASQEDSVTEAFF TGTGCCTCCCAAGAGGATTCTGTGACTGAAGCTTTCTTT
- TRBJ1-3 TRBV5-4 - CAGSLGGRLSGNTIYF TGTGCCGGCAGCTTGGGTGGCAGGCTCTCTGGAAACACCATATATTTT
- TRBJ2-6 TRBV9 - CASSPVPTSGANVLTF TGTGCCAGCAGCCCCGTACCCACCTCTGGGGCCAACGTCCTGACTTTC
TRBD1 TRBJ2-2 TRBV19 - CASSLGQGVKTGELFF TGTGCCAGTAGTTTGGGACAGGGGGTTAAAACCGGGGAGCTGTTTTTT
- TRBJ1-2 TRBV7-2 few CASSLGLGANGYTF TGTGCCAGCAGCTTAGGTCTGGGGGCCAATGGCTACACCTTC
TRBD1 TRBJ1-5 TRBV24-1 - CATKTGTGGINSNQPQHF TGTGCCACCAAGACGGGTACAGGGGGCATCAATAGCAATCAGCCCCAGCATTTT
- TRBJ1-5 TRBV7-2 - CASSLGGLPQHF TGTGCCAGCAGCTTAGGAGGACTGCCCCAGCATTTT
- TRBJ2-5 TRBV10-3 - CAISDPTGSYF TGTGCCATCAGTGATCCGACAGGCTCCTACTTC
- TRBJ2-7 TRBV7-6 many CASSMGTPGAYEQYF TGTGCCAGCAGCATGGGGACTCCGGGGGCCTACGAGCAGTACTTC
- TRBJ2-2 TRBV6-2/TRBV6-3 - CASSYYSANTGELFF TGTGCCAGCAGTTACTACTCAGCGAACACCGGGGAGCTGTTTTTT
TRBD1 TRBJ1-6 TRBV9 - CASSPTGQGKNSPLHF TGTGCCAGCAGCCCAACGGGACAGGGGAAAAATTCACCCCTCCACTTT
- TRBJ1-6 TRBV7-2 many CASSFISSPLHF TGTGCCAGCAGCTTTATAAGTTCACCCCTCCACTTT
- TRBJ1-2 TRBV12-3/TRBV12-4 few CASSPLTDNYGYTF TGTGCCAGCAGTCCCCTGACAGATAACTATGGCTACACCTTC
- TRBJ2-7 TRBV7-2 - CASSQGEQGTYEQYF TGTGCCAGCAGCCAGGGAGAGCAGGGGACGTACGAGCAGTACTTC
- TRBJ2-5 TRBV7-2 - CASSRVGAGVGETQYF TGTGCCAGCAGCCGCGTGGGGGCAGGGGTAGGTGAGACCCAGTACTTC
- TRBJ2-2 TRBV19 few CASSMGRGLGTGELFF TGTGCCAGTAGTATGGGACGGGGGCTGGGCACCGGGGAGCTGTTTTTT
- TRBJ2-2 TRBV7-9 - CASTLNGGSGELFF TGTGCCAGCACCCTAAACGGGGGATCCGGGGAGCTGTTTTTT
TRBD1 TRBJ1-1 TRBV19 many CASNRGQNTEAFF TGTGCCAGTAACAGGGGGCAGAACACTGAAGCTTTCTTT
- TRBJ1-2 TRBV2 many CASSENKAGGYGYTF TGTGCCAGCAGTGAGAACAAGGCCGGGGGCTATGGCTACACCTTC
TRBD1 TRBJ1-2 TRBV7-4 few CASSFQGEPYGYTF TGTGCCAGCAGCTTCCAGGGGGAACCTTATGGCTACACCTTC
TRBD2 TRBJ2-7 TRBV29-1 many CSVETRTVGLAGSSYEQYF TGCAGCGTTGAAACCCGGACAGTCGGACTAGCGGGTAGCTCCTACGAGCAGTACTTC
- TRBJ1-2 TRBV9 - CASSFSHPNYGYTF TGTGCCAGCAGCTTCAGTCATCCTAACTATGGCTACACCTTC
- TRBJ2-5 TRBV25-1 once CASTTGKRETQYF TGTGCCAGCACAACAGGGAAGAGAGAGACCCAGTACTTC
TRBD1 TRBJ2-7 TRBV2 many CASLGQGYEQYF TGCGCCAGCCTAGGACAGGGCTACGAGCAGTACTTC
- TRBJ1-6 TRBV29-1 many CSVGQGRNSPLHF TGCAGCGTTGGCCAGGGGAGGAATTCACCCCTCCACTTT
- TRBJ1-6 TRBV5-1 many CASSLGGGGSPLHF TGTGCCAGCAGCTTAGGGGGTGGTGGTTCACCCCTCCACTTT
- TRBJ1-1 TRBV25-1 - CASSDSAGRGESFF TGTGCCAGCAGTGATAGTGCCGGAAGAGGCGAATCTTTCTTT
TRBD1 TRBJ1-2 TRBV25-1 many CASSGRARGANYGYTF TGTGCCAGCAGTGGAAGGGCCAGGGGGGCTAACTATGGCTACACCTTC